This T cell receptor beta chain was profiled in a study of cytomegalovirus exposure and HLA in healthy donors. Study-wide results and caveats: As a later analysis revealed, most CMV-associated TCR beta chains appeared HLA-restricted. V segments that were indistinguishable, TRBV6-2 and TRBV6-3 among them, were omitted from analysis. The study recorded 164 TCR beta chains that were cytomegalovirus-associated.

This CDR3 has 17 amino acids. CDR1 and CDR2 from the germline V gene are SGHDT and YYEEEE. V was pared by 0 bases and J by 5 bases, with 9 bases of the junction left unmatched. With 60 Vbeta and 13 Jbeta primers, the PCR was carried out. TCRdb keeps only in-frame clones here, not all; method: immunoSEQ multiplex PCR. The sample yields roughly 150,000 clones, roughly four fifths seen once. With regard to this clone: Its antigen remains unidentified.

The chain uses TRBV5-6 and TRBJ2-2; 8 nucleotides match TRBD2. The material sequenced was PBMCs. This TCR was sampled from a male donor in good health and CMV-seronegative. The CDR3 DNA sequence: TGTGCCAGCAGCTTGGCAGAGGCGGGAGGAGGAACCGGGGAGCTGTTTTTT. Encoded protein: CASSLAEAGGGTGELFF.